The TCR beta chain described here comes from a study of cytomegalovirus exposure and HLA in healthy donors. Study results and caveats: Upon later analysis, HLA-associated TCR beta chains proved more clonally expanded than other, equally common chains.

The PCR had 60 Vbeta and 13 Jbeta primers. Authors' data handling: A follow-up analysis tallied around 80 million unique TCR beta chains, roughly 10 million shared. Some clones are missing from TCRdb's copy, which holds only in-frame ones; the method was immunoSEQ multiplex PCR. The V and J calls and clone size come from that table; D and trimming were worked out from the DNA. The sample contains about 150,000 clones, roughly 84% of which appear only once. This CDR3 comprises 12 residues. The V gene's germline CDR1 is SGHDT and CDR2 YYEEEE. Trimming took 4 bases from V and 5 from J, leaving 9 bases between them. Comment on this clone: Its antigen is still unknown.

V usage is TRBV5-6 and J usage is TRBJ2-5; D is perhaps TRBD1 (5 bases). The specimen sequenced was PBMCs. This clonotype originated in a young man in good health and CMV-seropositive. This chain's CDR3 is CASSQGGETQYF. The CDR3 DNA reads as TGTGCCAGCAGCCAGGGTGGGGAGACCCAGTACTTC. The complete variable domain, with remaining parts taken from reference TRBV5-6 and TRBJ2-5, reads DAGVTQSPTHLIKTRGQQVTLRCSPKSGHDTVSWYQQALGQGPQFIFQYYEEEERQRGNFPDRFSGHQFPNYSSELNVNALLLGDSALYLCASSQGGETQYFGPGTRLLVL.